This T cell receptor (beta chain) was identified during a study of blood T cells in healthy people across ages (dated by TCRdb to between 2014 and 2016). In the study overall: In model experiments, template switching captured roughly one uniquely barcoded TCR beta cDNA molecule for every two T cells. For two donors (one aged 18 to 30 and one aged 80 or older), the study analyzed two additional independent replicas of 1 million unique cDNA reads from the same blood draw. Age-related changes in TCR beta repertoire diversity were measured in the study by deep sequencing normalized with unique cDNA molecular identifiers. Four age groups were formed from the donors: young (average approximately 15 years), middle-aged (approximately 39), aged (62) and long-lived (about 80). Donors of different ages were randomly distributed across sequencing lanes to avoid experimental bias.

For this clonotype: This clone's antigen is unknown. Per-base quality was not reported, and no clone a single base away is much larger than it.

Broader findings and caveats from the paper: The percentage of naive T cells measured by flow cytometry correlated strongly with observed TCR beta diversity. Observed TCR beta diversity per million T cells fell roughly linearly with age, and a significant reduction was already apparent by age around 40. Since profiling was done on bulk unsorted PBMCs, naive and antigen-experienced compartments could not be conclusively compared. Estimates of total diversity based on one million sequenced T cells were considered lower bounds and underestimates. The CMV infection status of donors was not known, potentially confounding age-related changes in expanded clonotypes. Compared with the aged group, more naive CD4+ T cells, fewer expanded clones and increased TCR diversity were shown by the long-lived group, suggesting age selection.

The roughly 38 donors, aged 6 to 90 years, were systemically healthy Caucasian individuals from Russia. Each donor gave 9.5 to 10 milliliters of peripheral blood, drawn into EDTA-treated Vacutainer tubes. Ficoll-Paque density-gradient centrifugation was used to isolate PBMCs, with at least 7 million per sample. Trizol reagent was used to extract total RNA from PBMCs, with at least 5 micrograms per sample. Naive CD45RAhigh/CD27high T cell percentages were measured by flow cytometry on a PBMC aliquot from every donor. Per the germline V gene, SGHVS is the CDR1 and FQNEAQ is the CDR2. Deletion took 3 bases off V and 0 bases off J, with a span of 11 bases between the germline ends. The CDR3 runs 16 amino acids, cysteine and phenylalanine included. The sequence is cut down to CDR3 DNA, 48 bases in frame from base 1. Library construction relied on 5' RACE. The second PCR ran for about 7 to 11 cycles and used a J-beta primer mix along with a sample-barcoded 5' primer. Each TCR beta cDNA molecule received a unique molecular identifier from a template-switch 5' adaptor carrying 12 random nucleotides. Each sample yielded at least 2.5 million CDR3-containing paired-end reads. First-strand cDNA was synthesized from all RNA with the Mint cDNA synthesis kit, primed by a TRBC-specific oligonucleotide. After uracil-DNA glycosylase treatment, a first 18-cycle PCR used universal primers M1SS and BC2_uni_R on all cDNA. The authors' pipeline ran thus. Normalization of each sample was performed by random selection of 1 million high-quality reads, each carrying a distinct molecular identifier. Reads sharing molecular identifiers were discarded rather than binned into consensus sequences. MiTCR, with a Q25 quality threshold and the strictest error-elimination algorithm, was used for CDR3 identification, clonotype clustering and error correction. A nonparametric unseen species model with Euler transformation was used to estimate a lower bound on total TCR beta diversity. The public reads were quality trimmed at Q25 with fastp and then assembled into clones with MiXCR by TCRdb, keeping productive beta chains. Rows matching on CDR3 protein sequence are summarized as one entry with the most common DNA and genes. The V and J calls here are based on TCRdb, not the publication. Here the sample has 1.5 million to 2 million distinct CDR3 sequences; 39% occur a single time. Jointly, the top ten make up approximately 22% of the sample.

The chain was built from TRBV7-8 and TRBJ2-2; matching of 5 bases hints at TRBD2 as the D gene. This clonotype originated in a human donor in good health. Sequencing input: blood. DNA sequence: TGTGCCAGCAGCTTTCCTAGCAGAGCGAACACCGGGGAGCTGTTTTTT. Translated, this gives CASSFPSRANTGELFF. The variable domain in full, with residues beyond the CDR3 obtained from the reference TRBV7-8 and TRBJ2-2 genes, is GAGVSQSPRYKVAKRGQDVALRCDPISGHVSLFWYQQALGQGPEFLTYFQNEAQLDKSGLPSDRFFAERPEGSVSTLKIQRTQQEDSAVYLCASSFPSRANTGELFFGEGSRLTVL.